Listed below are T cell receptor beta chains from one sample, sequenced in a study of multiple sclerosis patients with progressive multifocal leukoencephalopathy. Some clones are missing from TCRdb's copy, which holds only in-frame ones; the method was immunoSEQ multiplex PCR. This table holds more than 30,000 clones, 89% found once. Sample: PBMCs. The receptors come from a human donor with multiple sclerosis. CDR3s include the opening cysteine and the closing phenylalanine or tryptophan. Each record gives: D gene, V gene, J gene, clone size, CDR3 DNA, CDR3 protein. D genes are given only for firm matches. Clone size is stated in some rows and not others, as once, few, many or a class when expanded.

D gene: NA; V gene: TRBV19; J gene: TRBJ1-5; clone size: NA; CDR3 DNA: TGTGCCAGTAGTCAGGGCTACCAGCCCCAGCATTTT; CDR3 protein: CASSQGYQPQHF
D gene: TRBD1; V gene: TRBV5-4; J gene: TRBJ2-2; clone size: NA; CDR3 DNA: TGTGCCAGCAGCCAACCGGGACAGGGGAACACCGGGGAGCTGTTTTTT; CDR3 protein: CASSQPGQGNTGELFF
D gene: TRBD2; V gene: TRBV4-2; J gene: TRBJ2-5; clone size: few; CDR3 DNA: TGTGCCAGCAGCCACTCAGCGGGAGAGAACCAAGAGACCCAGTACTTC; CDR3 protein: CASSHSAGENQETQYF
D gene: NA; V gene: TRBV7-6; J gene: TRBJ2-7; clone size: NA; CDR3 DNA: TGTGCCAGCAGCTTAGCGGACAGTACCTACGAGCAGTACTTC; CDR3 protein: CASSLADSTYEQYF
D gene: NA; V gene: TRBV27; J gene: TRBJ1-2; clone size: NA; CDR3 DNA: TGTGCCAGCAGGTTGACAGCCCACATGGGCTGTGGCTACACCTTC; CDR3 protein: CASRLTAHMGCGYTF
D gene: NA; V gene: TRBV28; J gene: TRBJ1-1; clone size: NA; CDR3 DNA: TGTGCCAGCTGCTACCGGTGGACAGCCACTGAAGCTTTCTTT; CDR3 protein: CASCYRWTATEAFF
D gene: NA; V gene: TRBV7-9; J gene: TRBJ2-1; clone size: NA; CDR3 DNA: TGTGCCAGCAGCTTAGCCCCGACTAGTTACGGGTTCAATGAGCAGTTCTTC; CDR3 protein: CASSLAPTSYGFNEQFF
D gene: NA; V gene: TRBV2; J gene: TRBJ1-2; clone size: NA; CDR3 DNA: TGTGCCAGCAGTGAAGCGCCAGACGGTGGCTACACCTTC; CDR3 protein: CASSEAPDGGYTF
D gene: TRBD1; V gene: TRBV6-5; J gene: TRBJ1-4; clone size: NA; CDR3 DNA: TGTGCCAGCAGCCGGGACAGGGGTAATGAAAAACTGTTTTTT; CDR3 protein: CASSRDRGNEKLFF
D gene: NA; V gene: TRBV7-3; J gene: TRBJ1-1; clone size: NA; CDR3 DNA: TGTGCCAGCAGCTTAACGGGAGACACTGAAGCTTTCTTT; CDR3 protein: CASSLTGDTEAFF
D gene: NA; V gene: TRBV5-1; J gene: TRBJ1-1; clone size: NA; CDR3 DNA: TGCGCCAGCCTATTAGGCAGAGTACTGAACACTGAAGCTTTCTTT; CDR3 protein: CASLLGRVLNTEAFF
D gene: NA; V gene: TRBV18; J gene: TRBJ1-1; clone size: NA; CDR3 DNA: TGTGCCAGCTCACCACCCCATAGTTCGGGGAAGACTGAAGCTTTCTTT; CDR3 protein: CASSPPHSSGKTEAFF
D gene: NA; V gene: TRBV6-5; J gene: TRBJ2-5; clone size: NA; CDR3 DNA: TGTGCCAGCAGTTACGGCGGGAAGGAGACCCAGTACTTC; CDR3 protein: CASSYGGKETQYF
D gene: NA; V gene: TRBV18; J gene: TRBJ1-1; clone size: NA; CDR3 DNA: TGTGCCAGCTCACCACCGTCAGGTATGAACACTGAAGCTTTCTTT; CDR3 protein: CASSPPSGMNTEAFF
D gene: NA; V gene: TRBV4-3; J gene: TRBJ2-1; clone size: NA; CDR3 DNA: TGCGCCAGCAGCCAAGAGGCGCCGGGAGCGTTGGTCGAGCAGTTCTTC; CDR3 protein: CASSQEAPGALVEQFF
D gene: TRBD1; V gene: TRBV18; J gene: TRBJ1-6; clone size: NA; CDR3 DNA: TGTGCCAGCTCACCAGGGGCAGGGGGCATCCACCACTTT; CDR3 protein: CASSPGAGGIHHF
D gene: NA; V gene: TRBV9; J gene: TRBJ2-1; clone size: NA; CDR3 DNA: TGTGCCAGCAGCGAGGGGGGGTGGACACAGGAGCAGTTCTTC; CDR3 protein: CASSEGGWTQEQFF
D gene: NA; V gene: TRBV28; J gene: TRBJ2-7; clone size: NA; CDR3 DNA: TGTGCCAGCAGTTTTCAGGGTCGGTACGAGCAGTACTTC; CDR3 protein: CASSFQGRYEQYF
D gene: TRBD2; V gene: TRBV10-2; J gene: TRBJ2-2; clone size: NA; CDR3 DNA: TGCGCCAGCAGTGAACCCAGGATAGCGGGAGGAGCGGCCGGGGAGCTGTTTTTT; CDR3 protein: CASSEPRIAGGAAGELFF
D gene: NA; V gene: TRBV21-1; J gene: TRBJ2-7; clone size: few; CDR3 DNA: TGTGCCAGCACCAAAGGACGCGATTACGAGCAGTACTTC; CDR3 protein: CASTKGRDYEQYF
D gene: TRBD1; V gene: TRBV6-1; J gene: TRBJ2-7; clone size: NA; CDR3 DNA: TGTGCCAGCAGTAGGACAGGCGTTTACGAGCAGTACTTC; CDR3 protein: CASSRTGVYEQYF
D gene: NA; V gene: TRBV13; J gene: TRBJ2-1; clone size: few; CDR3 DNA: TGTGCCAGCAGCTTAGTATATGAGCAGTTCTTC; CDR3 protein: CASSLVYEQFF